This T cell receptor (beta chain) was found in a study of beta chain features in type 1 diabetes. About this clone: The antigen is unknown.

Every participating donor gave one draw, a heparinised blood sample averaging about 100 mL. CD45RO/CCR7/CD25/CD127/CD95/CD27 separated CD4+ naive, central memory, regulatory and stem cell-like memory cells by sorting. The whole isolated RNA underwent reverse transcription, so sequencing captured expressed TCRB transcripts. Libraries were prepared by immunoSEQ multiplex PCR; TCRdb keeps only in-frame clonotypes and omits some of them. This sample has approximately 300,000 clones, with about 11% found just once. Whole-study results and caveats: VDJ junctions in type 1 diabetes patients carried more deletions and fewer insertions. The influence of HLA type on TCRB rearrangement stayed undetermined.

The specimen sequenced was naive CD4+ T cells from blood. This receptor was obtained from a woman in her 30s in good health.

CDR3 loop: CASSRGQWTGELFF. CDR3 in DNA: TGTGCCAGCAGCCGGGGACAGTGGACCGGGGAGCTGTTTTTT. This chain joins TRBV7-6 and TRBJ2-2; 7 bases align to TRBD1. This CDR3 has 14 residues. Per the germline V gene, CDR1 is SGHVS and CDR2 is FNYEAQ. The V gene end was trimmed by 5 bases and the J gene end by 5 bases; junction bases not matched to a gene: 5.